These 15 T cell receptor beta chains were sequenced from one sample in a study of cytomegalovirus exposure and HLA in healthy donors. The PCR used 60 Vbeta and 13 Jbeta primers. Produced via immunoSEQ multiplex PCR; TCRdb's table is partial and in-frame only. This sample has some 200,000 clones, with 55% to 75% found just once. What was sequenced was PBMCs. Every receptor here comes from a man aged 40-55 years in good health and CMV-seropositive.

The DNA for the CDR3 is TGTGCCAGCAGTGAGGGACAGGGGTGGGGCTACACCTTC. Protein sequence: CASSEGQGWGYTF. This chain joins TRBV25-1 and TRBJ1-2; the match to TRBD1 covers 10 bases. Germline CDR1 is MGHDK and CDR2 is SYGVNS. CDR3 length: 13 residues. Germline trimming cut 3 bases from V and 8 bases from J; bases unmatched to any gene: 3.

The chain joins TRBV7-2 to TRBJ2-3; a possible D gene is TRBD1 (6 bases). V was clipped by 5 bases and J by 7 bases, with 16 bases between them. The CDR3 extends over 14 amino acids. Per the germline V gene, CDR1 is SGHTA and CDR2 is FQGNSA. CDR3 DNA sequence: TGTGCCAGCAGCCTGGGACACCAAGAGAATACGCAGTATTTT. Translated, it gives CASSLGHQENTQYF.

This clone was recorded only once. The sample contains more than one DNA sequence encoding this CDR3. The chain is built from TRBV5-1 and TRBJ1-3, with D possibly TRBD1 on 6 matching bases. Trimming shortened V by 3 bases and J by 6 bases, and 13 bases separated the two germline ends. The CDR3 spans 14 residues. CDR1 SGHRS and CDR2 YFSETQ come from the germline V gene. CDR3 protein: CASSYGDNENTIYF. The CDR3 region has the DNA TGCGCCAGCAGCTACGGGGACAACGAAAACACCATATATTTT. The complete variable domain, with remaining parts taken from reference TRBV5-1 and TRBJ1-3, reads KAGVTQTPRYLIKTRGQQVTLSCSPISGHRSVSWYQQTPGQGLQFLFEYFSETQRNKGNFPGRFSGRQFSNSRSEMNVSTLELGDSALYLCASSYGDNENTIYFGEGSWLTVV.

The V and J genes are TRBV27 and TRBJ2-1; 7 nucleotides match TRBD1. The trim removed 1 base at V and 6 bases at J, leaving 0 bases unmatched. Germline V CDR1 and CDR2: MNHEY, SMNVEV (reference sequence). The CDR3 loop spans 13 amino acids. The CDR3 reads CASSLYRGNEQFF. CDR3 coding DNA: TGTGCCAGCAGTTTATACAGGGGCAATGAGCAGTTCTTC.

V and J are TRBV27 and TRBJ2-3; the D gene is possibly TRBD2 (5 bases). The V end lost 3 bases, the J end lost 7 bases, and 17 bases lay between the germline ends. There are 15 residues in the CDR3. Per germline, CDR1 MNHEY and CDR2 SMNVEV (reference sequence). The CDR3 protein is CASSFVGAPGNTQYF. CDR3 in DNA: TGTGCCAGCAGTTTCGTGGGCGCCCCGGGGAATACGCAGTATTTT.

The chain couples TRBV6-6 to TRBJ2-3; D unresolved. CDR3 length equals 13 residues. V shed 8 bases and J shed 2 bases, with 11 bases lying between them. Germline V gene sequence: CDR1 MNHNY, CDR2 SVGAGI (reference sequence). The CDR3 DNA reads as TGTGCCAGCCGTGGCAGGAACACAGATACGCAGTATTTT. Protein: CASRGRNTDTQYF.

The rearrangement links TRBV29-1 to TRBJ1-3, with D perhaps matching TRBD1 (5 bases). This CDR3 is 13 amino acids long. The germline V gene encodes CDR1 SQVTM and CDR2 ANQGSEA. The V end was cut by 4 bases, the J end by 0 bases, with 7 bases between. The DNA for the CDR3 is TGCAGCGTTGGAGACAGCTCTGGAAACACCATATATTTT. It encodes CSVGDSSGNTIYF.

This chain uses TRBV11-3 with TRBJ1-2; TRBD1 aligns across 7 bases. The CDR3 covers 13 residues. J gave up 6 bases and V 3 bases, and 4 bases lay outside the gene matches. Looked up from germline, CDR1 is SGHNT and CDR2 is YENEEA. The CDR3 reads CASSFSQGHGYTF. Here the CDR3 DNA reads TGTGCCAGCAGCTTTTCACAGGGGCATGGCTACACCTTC.

V is TRBV10-3 and J is TRBJ2-5, with D perhaps matching TRBD2 (6 bases). V was trimmed by 3 bases and J by 0 bases, leaving 8 bases between them. The CDR3 loop spans 14 amino acids. Germline-derived CDR1 and CDR2 are ENHRY and SYGVKD. DNA for the CDR3: TGTGCCATCAGTGAACGGGGGTACCAAGAGACCCAGTACTTC. Translation gives CAISERGYQETQYF.

The rearrangement uses TRBV6-5 and TRBJ2-5, with D maybe TRBD1 (6 bases). Trimming stripped 5 bases from V and 1 base from J, with 8 bases between. Germline assignment: CDR1 MNHEY and CDR2 SVGAGI. This CDR3 has 13 residues. The DNA of the CDR3 is TGTGCCAGCAGTCCAGGGGTCCAAGAGACCCAGTACTTC. As protein: CASSPGVQETQYF.

There are a few counts of this clone. This sequence joins TRBV5-6 and TRBJ1-2; tentatively, D is TRBD1 (5 bases). CDR3 length: 13 amino acids. The germline CDR1 and CDR2 sequences are SGHDT and YYEEEE. Trimming removed 2 bases from V and 6 bases from J, with 11 bases in between. CDR3 DNA: TGTGCCAGCAGCTTTTGGGGCAGGGATGGCTACACCTTC. Its translation is CASSFWGRDGYTF.

The V call is TRBV5-1, the J call TRBJ1-1; unclear D gene. Trimming cost V 4 bases and J 0 bases, with 10 bases left between them. The CDR3 spans 14 residues. Per germline, CDR1 SGHRS and CDR2 YFSETQ. CDR3 DNA: TGCGCCAGCAGCAAGACGGGTCTGAACACTGAAGCTTTCTTT. It codes for CASSKTGLNTEAFF.

The J gene is TRBJ1-2, the V gene TRBV9; 7 bases map to TRBD1. Trimming at V came to 0 bases and at J to 10 bases, leaving 9 bases not matched to a gene. Germline assignment: CDR1 SGDLS and CDR2 YYNGEE. The CDR3 totals 14 residues. CDR3 loop: CASSVVPTGVDYTF. The CDR3 nucleotides are TGTGCCAGCAGCGTAGTGCCAACAGGGGTCGACTACACCTTC. Drawing the rest from reference TRBV9 and TRBJ1-2, the complete variable domain is DSGVTQTPKHLITATGQRVTLRCSPRSGDLSVYWYQQSLDQGLQFLIQYYNGEERAKGNILERFSAQQFPDLHSELNLSSLELGDSALYFCASSVVPTGVDYTFGSGTRLTVV.

The rearrangement joins TRBV6-6 to TRBJ1-1, with 8 positions matching TRBD1. The V segment lost 6 bases and the J segment 3 bases; nucleotides outside the gene matches: 12. The CDR3 is 16 residues long. Germline values: CDR1 MNHNY, CDR2 SVGAGI (reference sequence). In DNA form, the CDR3 reads TGTGCCAGCAGCCCCCAGGGGGCCCGGCTGGACACTGAAGCTTTCTTT. This sequence encodes CASSPQGARLDTEAFF.

The V gene is TRBV18, the J gene TRBJ1-4; D gene ambiguous. Germline values: CDR1 KGHSH, CDR2 LQKENI. This CDR3 comprises 13 residues. Trimming took 4 bases from V and 5 from J, leaving 8 bases between them. The chain's CDR3 is CASSLKENEKLFF. The CDR3 DNA reads as TGTGCCAGCTCACTGAAGGAGAATGAAAAACTGTTTTTT.